These 22 T cell receptor beta chains came from one sample sequenced in a study of cytomegalovirus exposure and HLA in healthy donors. The primer mix had 60 Vbeta and 13 Jbeta primers. The protocol was immunoSEQ multiplex PCR, while the TCRdb copy is restricted to in-frame clones and leaves out a portion. Of around 190,000 clones in the sample, roughly 79% are singletons; the top ten hold 1.6%. What was sequenced was PBMCs. The receptors stem from a woman under 30 in good health and CMV-seronegative.

The V and J genes are TRBV19 and TRBJ1-5, with D perhaps TRBD1 (5 bases). V dropped 8 bases and J dropped 4 bases, with 12 bases sitting between them. The CDR3 is 13 amino acids. Germline V CDR1 and CDR2: LNHDA, SQIVND (reference sequence). The CDR3 DNA is TGTGCCAGTCGGCAGGGAGGGAATCAGCCCCAGCATTTT. This codes for CASRQGGNQPQHF.

J is TRBJ1-2 and V is TRBV5-4; no reliable D call. The V and J ends lost 1 base and 2 bases respectively, with 9 bases between them. CDR1 is SGHNT and CDR2 is YYREEE in the germline V gene (reference sequence). The CDR3 contains 14 residues. The CDR3 DNA reads TGTGCCAGCAGCTTGCCTTACTCAAACTATGGCTACACCTTC. Residues: CASSLPYSNYGYTF.

This clone occurred once. The CDR3 region is CASIGWDYSNQPQHF. The CDR3 DNA reads TGTGCCAGCATTGGGTGGGACTATAGCAATCAGCCCCAGCATTTT. The chain has TRBV28 and TRBJ1-5; TRBD1 is a possible D gene (5 bases). Trimming left V 7 bases short and J 0 bases short, with 13 bases between. CDR3 length equals 15 residues. Germline assignment: CDR1 MDHEN and CDR2 SYDVKM.

The J gene is TRBJ1-1, the V gene TRBV28; 7 bases fit TRBD1. This CDR3 region has 21 residues. V lost 6 bases, J lost 0 bases, and 25 bases stayed unmatched. Germline V gene sequence: CDR1 MDHEN, CDR2 SYDVKM. The CDR3 nucleotides are TGTGCCAGCAGCCTCATTACCGGGACAGTCCTACAATCTGATTTGAACACTGAAGCTTTCTTT. Translated: CASSLITGTVLQSDLNTEAFF.

The genes are TRBV9 and TRBJ1-5; possibly TRBD1 for D (6 bases). With 0 bases removed from V and 7 bases from J, the gap between germline ends came to 11 bases. Germline values: CDR1 SGDLS, CDR2 YYNGEE. The length of the CDR3 is 14 residues. The CDR3 DNA reads TGTGCCAGCAGCGTAGAGGGGGTGGGGCAGCCCCAGCATTTT. Its translation: CASSVEGVGQPQHF.

The chain joins TRBV28 to TRBJ1-4, with TRBD1 matching 9 bases. Germline V gene data show CDR1 as MDHEN and CDR2 as SYDVKM. There are 17 residues in the CDR3. The ends lost 5 bases at V and 7 bases at J; junction bases unmatched: 14. Written as DNA, the CDR3 is TGTGCCAGCAGTATGACACCACCCGGGACAGGGCTTGAAAAACTGTTTTTT. Encoded protein: CASSMTPPGTGLEKLFF. The variable domain in full, with the rest retrieved from reference TRBV28 and TRBJ1-4, is DVKVTQSSRYLVKRTGEKVFLECVQDMDHENMFWYRQDPGLGLRLIYFSYDVKMKEKGDIPEGYSVSREKKERFSLILESASTNQTSMYLCASSMTPPGTGLEKLFFGSGTQLSVL.

The chain carries TRBV27 and TRBJ2-1, with D maybe TRBD1 (6 bases). The CDR3 covers 15 residues. The V gene lost 5 bases and the J gene lost 4 bases, with 15 bases spanning the gap. Germline CDR1 reads MNHEY; CDR2 reads SMNVEV (reference sequence). The CDR3, as DNA: TGTGCCAGCAGTGAACAGGGAGAATCTTACAATGAGCAGTTCTTC. It encodes CASSEQGESYNEQFF.

This sequence joins TRBV5-1 and TRBJ2-5; no firm D call. V was clipped by 4 bases and J by 1 base, with 8 bases between them. CDR3 length equals 13 residues. The germline gives CDR1 SGHRS, CDR2 YFSETQ. CDR3 nucleotides: TGCGCCAGCAGCCGACATAGCCAAGAGACCCAGTACTTC. This translates into CASSRHSQETQYF.

The CDR3 DNA follows: TGTGCCAGCAGCCCCGGGACAGCCCAGGCCGTAGATGGCTACACCTTC. It specifies CASSPGTAQAVDGYTF. This chain joins TRBV5-6 and TRBJ1-2; TRBD1 matches 7 bases. Germline V CDR1 and CDR2: SGHDT, YYEEEE. The CDR3 spans 16 residues. V shed 4 bases, J shed 6 bases, and the junction held 15 bases outside the gene matches.

This chain joins TRBV18 and TRBJ1-1, with a possible D match to TRBD1 (6 bases). The CDR3 is 16 amino acids. In germline, CDR1 is KGHSH, CDR2 LQKENI. V was trimmed by 4 bases and J by 4 bases, leaving 19 bases between them. The CDR3 protein is CASSRAAGAKSTEAFF. The CDR3 nucleotides are TGTGCCAGCTCACGGGCGGCGGGGGCAAAGAGCACTGAAGCTTTCTTT.

CDR3 residues: CASSSTFGPPVRTGELFF. The CDR3 DNA follows: TGTGCCAGCAGTTCTACCTTTGGGCCCCCGGTACGGACCGGGGAGCTGTTTTTT. V gene TRBV28 combines with J gene TRBJ2-2; D not certain. Germline V gene sequence: CDR1 MDHEN, CDR2 SYDVKM. The CDR3 loop spans 18 amino acids. V lost 4 bases and J lost 5, with 23 bases in between. The variable domain in full, completed from reference TRBV28 and TRBJ2-2, reads DVKVTQSSRYLVKRTGEKVFLECVQDMDHENMFWYRQDPGLGLRLIYFSYDVKMKEKGDIPEGYSVSREKKERFSLILESASTNQTSMYLCASSSTFGPPVRTGELFFGEGSRLTVL.

The chain links TRBV4-3 to TRBJ1-2; D might be TRBD1 (6 bases). The CDR3 is 15 amino acids. The V end was cut by 0 bases, the J end by 6 bases, with 14 bases between. Germline assignment: CDR1 LGHNA and CDR2 YSLEER. CDR3 protein: CASSQDQGPVHGYTF. The DNA of the CDR3 is TGCGCCAGCAGCCAAGACCAGGGGCCGGTCCATGGCTACACCTTC.

The chain couples TRBV11-2 to TRBJ1-5; D possibly corresponds to TRBD1 (6 bases). V lost 0 bases, J lost 0 bases, and 6 bases lay in between. The germline gives CDR1 SGHAT, CDR2 FQNNGV. There are 15 residues in the CDR3. Written as DNA, the CDR3 is TGTGCCAGCAGCTTAGAGGACAGTAGCAATCAGCCCCAGCATTTT. This codes for CASSLEDSSNQPQHF. Together with reference TRBV11-2 and TRBJ1-5, the CDR3 gives the full variable domain: EAGVAQSPRYKIIEKRQSVAFWCNPISGHATLYWYQQILGQGPKLLIQFQNNGVVDDSQLPKDRFSAERLKGVDSTLKIQPAKLEDSAVYLCASSLEDSSNQPQHFGDGTRLSIL.

This clone appeared a few times. V usage is TRBV28 and J usage is TRBJ2-5; TRBD2 aligns across 11 bases. This CDR3 spans 15 amino acids. The junction had 3 bases not matched to a gene; V was cut back by 5 bases and J by 1 base. The germline V gene has CDR1 MDHEN and CDR2 SYDVKM. CDR3 residues: CASSPLAGAQETQYF. The CDR3 region has the DNA TGTGCCAGCAGTCCACTAGCGGGAGCCCAAGAGACCCAGTACTTC. Full variable domain (missing parts from reference TRBV28 and TRBJ2-5): DVKVTQSSRYLVKRTGEKVFLECVQDMDHENMFWYRQDPGLGLRLIYFSYDVKMKEKGDIPEGYSVSREKKERFSLILESASTNQTSMYLCASSPLAGAQETQYFGPGTRLLVL.

This chain uses TRBV19 with TRBJ2-6; tentatively, D is TRBD1 (5 bases). Germline CDR1 LNHDA, CDR2 SQIVND (reference sequence). Trimming left V 2 bases short and J 0 bases short, with 8 bases between. This CDR3 contains 16 residues. CDR3 amino acids: CASSIRQSSGANVLTF. CDR3 sequence (DNA): TGTGCCAGTAGTATACGACAGAGCTCTGGGGCCAACGTCCTGACTTTC.

CDR3 DNA: TGTGCCAGCAGTGACAGGGTTCGGTCTCAGCCCCAGCATTTT. This codes for CASSDRVRSQPQHF. The rearrangement links TRBV2 to TRBJ1-5; D may be TRBD1 (5 bases). CDR3 length: 14 amino acids. V was pared by 3 bases and J by 6 bases, with 12 bases between. The germline CDR1 and CDR2 sequences are SNHLY and FYNNEI.

This chain joins TRBV2 and TRBJ2-7; TRBD2 might be the D (6 bases). The CDR3 length is 13 residues. Germline V gene sequence: CDR1 SNHLY, CDR2 FYNNEI. Trimming left V 11 bases short and J 3 bases short, with 17 bases between. CDR3 sequence: CALRDSYLYEQYF. CDR3 DNA: TGTGCCCTCCGGGACTCGTACCTCTACGAGCAGTACTTC.

The V call is TRBV7-3, the J call TRBJ2-3, with 7 positions matching TRBD2. The CDR3 loop spans 13 amino acids. J was trimmed by 4 bases and V by 5 bases; bases with no gene match: 3. Germline CDR1 SGHTA, CDR2 FQGTGA. CDR3 in amino acids: CASSGRVSDTQYF. CDR3 nucleotide sequence: TGTGCCAGCAGCGGGAGGGTTTCAGATACGCAGTATTTT. Using reference TRBV7-3 and TRBJ2-3 for the parts outside the CDR3, the full variable domain is GAGVSQTPSNKVTEKGKYVELRCDPISGHTALYWYRQSLGQGPEFLIYFQGTGAADDSGLPNDRFFAVRPEGSVSTLKIQRTERGDSAVYLCASSGRVSDTQYFGPGTRLTVL.

Remarks on this clone: At one boundary the junction diverges from the germline segment, which might be a read error. The chain has TRBV14 and TRBJ2-7; TRBD2 agrees at 7 bases. The CDR3 is made up of 14 amino acids. Germline V gene sequence: CDR1 SGHDN, CDR2 FVKESK. For the CDR3, the DNA is TGTGCCAGCGGCCAAACGGGGGGACCCTACGAGCAGTACTTC. Protein: CASGQTGGPYEQYF.

This rearrangement joins TRBV5-4 to TRBJ2-1; TRBD2 matches at 10 bases. The germline CDR1 and CDR2 sequences are SGHNT and YYREEE (reference sequence). The CDR3 contains 19 residues. V was pared by 1 base and J by 4 bases, with 14 bases of the junction left unmatched. The CDR3 coding sequence is TGTGCCAGCAGCTTGTTCCGCGGCGGAACTAGCGGGGTTTACAATGAGCAGTTCTTC. The encoded protein is CASSLFRGGTSGVYNEQFF. The full variable domain, its missing parts supplied by reference TRBV5-4 and TRBJ2-1, is ETGVTQSPTHLIKTRGQQVTLRCSSQSGHNTVSWYQQALGQGPQFIFQYYREEENGRGNFPPRFSGLQFPNYSSELNVNALELDDSALYLCASSLFRGGTSGVYNEQFFGPGTRLTVL.

This clone was found once. The chain is built from TRBV28 and TRBJ1-2, with 7 positions matching TRBD1. J was trimmed by 7 bases and V by 6 bases; bases with no gene match: 5. This CDR3 is built from 12 residues. CDR1 is MDHEN, CDR2 SYDVKM, per germline. As DNA, the CDR3 is TGTGCCAGCAGAGGGGACAGATTTGGCTACACCTTC. Translating it yields CASRGDRFGYTF.

The V and J genes are TRBV7-3 and TRBJ2-7; 9 nucleotides align to TRBD1. Per germline, CDR1 SGHTA and CDR2 FQGTGA. Losses at the gene ends were 5 bases for V and 5 bases for J; bases not matched to a gene: 4. The CDR3 consists of 13 residues. The CDR3 DNA reads as TGTGCCAGCAGCCTGAGGACAGGGGACGAGCAGTACTTC. As protein: CASSLRTGDEQYF. Looking up the rest from reference TRBV7-3 and TRBJ2-7 gives the full variable domain: GAGVSQTPSNKVTEKGKYVELRCDPISGHTALYWYRQSLGQGPEFLIYFQGTGAADDSGLPNDRFFAVRPEGSVSTLKIQRTERGDSAVYLCASSLRTGDEQYFGPGTRLTVT.